Following are 5 T cell receptor beta chains from one sample sequenced in a study of cytomegalovirus exposure and HLA in healthy donors. 60 Vbeta and 13 Jbeta primers were used in PCR. This table comes from immunoSEQ multiplex PCR, and its TCRdb copy is limited to in-frame clones, with some not included. In the table there are 150,000 to 200,000 clones, about three quarters of which are singletons. Specimen: PBMCs. All receptors derive from a man between 18 and 35 years old in good health and CMV-seronegative.

This chain joins TRBV5-1 and TRBJ2-7; 7 nucleotides agree with TRBD1. The trim removed 7 bases at V and 9 bases at J, leaving 10 bases unmatched. This CDR3 contains 12 residues. Germline CDR1 SGHRS, CDR2 YFSETQ. This CDR3 reads CASGFDRDGQYF. The CDR3 coding sequence is TGCGCCAGCGGGTTTGACAGGGATGGGCAGTACTTC.

This clone has a handful of counts. V and J are TRBV14 and TRBJ2-1, with 8 nucleotides matching TRBD2. Germline V CDR1 and CDR2: SGHDN, FVKESK. V gave up 4 bases and J gave up 2 bases; unmatched junction bases: 7. CDR3 length: 16 amino acids. The CDR3 reads CASSLDSGDTYNEQFF. CDR3 in DNA: TGTGCCAGCAGCCTTGATAGCGGGGATACCTACAATGAGCAGTTCTTC.

In this sample, this clone turned up a few times. The rearrangement uses TRBV15 and TRBJ2-6, with D possibly being TRBD1 (6 bases). This CDR3 region has 16 residues. From germline, CDR1 is LNHNV and CDR2 YYDKDF (reference sequence). V lost 1 base and J lost 3, with 10 bases in between. CDR3: CATSRGAGDGANVLTF. The CDR3 region has the DNA TGTGCCACCAGCAGAGGAGCAGGGGATGGGGCCAACGTCCTGACTTTC.

The J gene is TRBJ2-3, the V gene TRBV18; D is unclear. This CDR3 is 15 amino acids long. The germline V and J ends were trimmed by 1 base and 6 bases, with 14 bases remaining between them. The germline gives CDR1 KGHSH, CDR2 LQKENI. The CDR3 nucleotides are TGTGCCAGCTCACCACGGGCCAGCCAACGGGATACGCAGTATTTT. It codes for CASSPRASQRDTQYF. Together with reference TRBV18 and TRBJ2-3, the CDR3 gives the full variable domain: NAGVMQNPRHLVRRRGQEARLRCSPMKGHSHVYWYRQLPEEGLKFMVYLQKENIIDESGMPKERFSAEFPKEGPSILRIQQVVRGDSAAYFCASSPRASQRDTQYFGPGTRLTVL.

The chain is built from TRBV29-1 and TRBJ2-7; TRBD2 matches 7 bases. After removal of 4 bases from V and 4 bases from J, the junction contained 10 bases not matched to a gene. Germline V gene sequence: CDR1 SQVTM, CDR2 ANQGSEA. The CDR3 extends over 14 amino acids. CDR3 in amino acids: CSVGGGLTSYEQYF. CDR3 sequence (DNA): TGCAGCGTTGGGGGGGGTCTTACGTCTTACGAGCAGTACTTC.